The clone carrying this TCR beta chain was observed at least ten times. No antigen is known for it. Synthesis of TCR cDNA relied on 5'RACE template switching, which attached a universal primer site and UMIs. MiXCR was run by TCRdb on the 5' RACE reads, yielding one entry per CDR3 protein. The sample contains 200,000 to 300,000 distinct CDR3 sequences, around 6.7% of which appear only once. Looked up from germline, CDR1 is SGHRS and CDR2 is YFSETQ. The CDR3 loop spans 19 amino acids. The J segment lost 7 bases and the V segment lost 6 bases, leaving 16 bases of the junction unmatched. The data belong to a study of T cells after yellow fever vaccination. Notes on the study in general: Across the CD4 and CD8 compartments, a small share of clonotypes was present in both. The booster saw the reappearance of most primary-vaccination clones (approximately 97% CD4, 70% to 90% CD8).

This sequence originates from a man between 25 and 39 years old who received the YFV17D yellow fever vaccine. The J gene is TRBJ2-1, the V gene TRBV5-1; TRBD2 matches at 16 bases. The material sequenced was CD4+ T cells sorted from PBMCs, taken on the day of the yellow fever booster vaccination. DNA of the CDR3: TGCGCCAGCACAGACGGGACTAGCGGGAGGGCCTCGTTTTGGAATGAGCAGTTCTTC. Its translation is CASTDGTSGRASFWNEQFF.